This TCR beta chain was sequenced during a study of CD8 T cells in ankylosing spondylitis. Note on this clonotype: The antigen is not known.

The germline V gene encodes CDR1 DFQATT and CDR2 SNEGSKA (reference sequence). The CDR3 is 14 amino acids. The germline V and J ends were trimmed by 1 base and 3 bases, with 12 bases remaining between them. Quantitative 5'-RACE was performed with molecular barcodes, and it yielded the TCR beta libraries. TCRdb re-derived calls from the 5' RACE reads in MiXCR, one entry per CDR3 protein. The repertoire consists of 210,000 or so distinct CDR3 sequences, with around 25% occurring once and the leading ten covering about 7%. Study results and caveats: Both synovial fluid and blood in reactive arthritis had previously been reported to carry some motif variants. Clones that were linked to disease were CD8+ and were relatively rare in peripheral blood. Within matched ankylosing spondylitis synovial fluid, disease-linked clones were reportedly significantly enriched.

Sequencing input: blood, either unsorted or a sorted T cell fraction (not recorded which). The sequence was obtained from a male donor with ankylosing spondylitis or in good health (not recorded which). V gene TRBV20-1 combines with J gene TRBJ1-2; TRBD1 is a possible D gene (6 bases). For the CDR3, the DNA is TGCAGTGCTAGAGTATCTTGGACAGACTATGGCTACACCTTC. As protein: CSARVSWTDYGYTF.